Here is one T cell receptor beta chain with its context. This entry comes from a study of T cell changes during pregnancy in multiple sclerosis. CDR1 and CDR2 (germline): GTSNPN, SVGIG (reference sequence). V lost 4 bases to trimming and J lost 4 bases, with 8 bases between them. The CDR3 is 13 amino acids. The table came from immunoSEQ multiplex PCR; TCRdb's copy has only in-frame clones and leaves some out. In the table there are more than 45,000 clones, roughly 90% of which are singletons. The sample consisted of CD4+ T cells from peripheral blood mononuclear cells, taken after pregnancy. The TCR sequence derives from a female donor with multiple sclerosis, enrolled in a pregnancy study. The rearrangement links TRBV30 to TRBJ1-6; a weak D match, TRBD1 (6 bases). CDR3 residues: CAWNRVYNSPLHF. CDR3 nucleotides: TGTGCCTGGAACAGGGTATATAATTCACCCCTCCACTTT.